Following are 30 T cell receptor beta chains from one sample sequenced in a study of blood T cell repertoires in COVID-19. Repertoires were generated with immunoSEQ multiplex PCR, while TCRdb's copy carries only in-frame clones and drops some. The sample records under 250,000 clones, roughly 86% being singletons. The sample comprised PBMCs or T cells enriched from blood (not recorded which). Every receptor here comes from a woman aged 25 to 39 with acute COVID-19.

The J gene is TRBJ2-1, the V gene TRBV6-5; TRBD2 agrees at 8 bases. Germline assignment: CDR1 MNHEY and CDR2 SVGAGI. This CDR3 is built from 15 residues. J was trimmed by 3 bases and V by 6 bases; bases with no gene match: 7. CDR3 in DNA: TGTGCCAGCAGCCTCACTAGCGGATTCTACAATGAGCAGTTCTTC. This translates into CASSLTSGFYNEQFF.

The chain uses TRBV10-3 and TRBJ2-7; TRBD1 aligns across 10 bases. CDR3 length: 17 residues. CDR1 is ENHRY, CDR2 SYGVKD, per germline. Trimming cost V 5 bases and J 0 bases; bases outside gene matches: 10. As DNA, the CDR3 is TGTGCCATCAGTCAAGGTCCGGGACAGGGGATCTCCTACGAGCAGTACTTC. Translating gives CAISQGPGQGISYEQYF.

The chain couples TRBV6-5 to TRBJ2-5; no clear D. Germline values: CDR1 MNHEY, CDR2 SVGAGI. Trimming pared 2 bases from V and 4 bases from J, leaving 8 bases between. The length of the CDR3 is 13 residues. CDR3 coding DNA: TGTGCCAGCAGTTACGCACGGGTAGAGACCCAGTACTTC. It encodes CASSYARVETQYF.

V and J are TRBV10-2 and TRBJ1-1; TRBD1 agrees at 9 bases. The CDR3 totals 14 residues. J was trimmed by 3 bases and V by 6 bases; bases with no gene match: 5. Per germline, CDR1 WSHSY and CDR2 SAAADI. CDR3 amino acids: CASSETGGDTEAFF. CDR3 in DNA: TGCGCCAGCAGCGAGACAGGGGGGGACACTGAAGCTTTCTTT.

The gene calls are TRBV11-1 and TRBJ1-1; 9 bases are shared with TRBD1. The trim removed 3 bases at V and 1 base at J, leaving 3 bases unmatched. Germline V gene lookup returns CDR1 SGHAT and CDR2 FQDESV (reference sequence). CDR3 length: 15 residues. The CDR3 spells CASSLGQGTNTEAFF. CDR3 bases: TGTGCCAGCAGCTTGGGACAGGGTACGAACACTGAAGCTTTCTTT. The full variable domain, with the rest looked up from reference TRBV11-1 and TRBJ1-1, is EAEVAQSPRYKITEKSQAVAFWCDPISGHATLYWYRQILGQGPELLVQFQDESVVDDSQLPKDRFSAERLKGVDSTLKIQPAELGDSAMYLCASSLGQGTNTEAFFGQGTRLTVV.

The gene calls are TRBV11-2 and TRBJ1-4; 8 nucleotides line up with TRBD1. After removal of 1 base from V and 7 bases from J, the junction contained 2 bases not matched to a gene. The CDR3 sequence is 14 residues long. CDR1 is SGHAT, CDR2 FQNNGV, per germline. The CDR3 DNA reads as TGTGCCAGCAGCTTAGGGACAGGGATTGAAAAACTGTTTTTT. This encodes CASSLGTGIEKLFF.

The rearrangement joins TRBV6-2 or TRBV6-3 to TRBJ1-2; D is uncertain. The CDR3 runs 13 residues. V lost 5 bases and J lost 5, with 12 bases in between. The germline V gene encodes CDR1 MNHEY and CDR2 SVGEGT. The CDR3 bases are TGTGCCAGCAGTAATTTATTTGTATATGGCTACACCTTC. Its translation: CASSNLFVYGYTF.

V usage is TRBV14 and J usage is TRBJ1-4; tentatively, D is TRBD1 (6 bases). This CDR3 is 16 amino acids long. Germline CDR1 SGHDN, CDR2 FVKESK. The germline V and J ends were trimmed by 4 bases and 6 bases, with 18 bases remaining between them. CDR3 bases: TGTGCCAGCAGCCGAGGACAGCTCCTAATGCATGAAAAACTGTTTTTT. Its translation: CASSRGQLLMHEKLFF.

This clone has at least ten counts. V gene TRBV10-3 combines with J gene TRBJ2-7; D is perhaps TRBD1 (6 bases). The CDR3 has 14 residues. Trimming cost V 3 bases and J 9 bases, with 18 bases left between them. Germline V CDR1 and CDR2: ENHRY, SYGVKD. The CDR3 spells CAISDPDSLVVQYF. The CDR3 coding sequence is TGTGCCATCAGTGACCCGGACAGTTTGGTTGTGCAGTACTTC.

The V and J genes are TRBV3-1 (or the pseudogene TRBV3-2) and TRBJ1-6, with D unclear. V was clipped by 3 bases and J by 5 bases, with 8 bases between them. Germline CDR1 is LGHDT and CDR2 is YNNKEL (reference sequence). The CDR3 extends over 14 amino acids. The DNA of the CDR3 is TGTGCCAGCAGCCATACAGCTAATAATTCACCCCTCCACTTT. It translates to CASSHTANNSPLHF.

This clone has only a few counts. The V and J genes are TRBV5-1 and TRBJ2-2; 9 positions agree with TRBD1. V dropped 1 base and J dropped 6; count of bases not matched to a gene: 4. The germline V gene has CDR1 SGHRS and CDR2 YFSETQ. The CDR3 extends over 15 amino acids. CDR3 in amino acids: CASSLRTGEAGELFF. DNA of the CDR3: TGCGCCAGCAGCTTGAGGACAGGGGAAGCCGGGGAGCTGTTTTTT.

A remark on this clone: The same CDR3 arises from other DNA sequences in this sample as well. The V and J genes are TRBV30 and TRBJ2-1, with D perhaps TRBD1 (6 bases). The CDR3 length is 15 residues. The germline V gene has CDR1 GTSNPN and CDR2 SVGIG (reference sequence). The germline V and J ends were trimmed by 0 bases and 0 bases, with 9 bases remaining between them. The CDR3 bases are TGTGCCTGGAGTGTAGGACAGAGCTCCTACAATGAGCAGTTCTTC. Translation: CAWSVGQSSYNEQFF.

This chain connects TRBV30 to TRBJ2-3; possibly TRBD2 for D (6 bases). This CDR3 contains 12 residues. V was clipped by 5 bases and J by 4 bases, with 10 bases between them. The V gene's germline CDR1 is GTSNPN and CDR2 SVGIG (reference sequence). The CDR3 is CAWDGGADTQYF. In nucleotides, the CDR3 is TGTGCCTGGGACGGAGGGGCAGATACGCAGTATTTT.

This chain uses TRBV5-1 with TRBJ2-1; TRBD2 matches 9 bases. Germline CDR1 is SGHRS and CDR2 is YFSETQ. The CDR3 totals 14 residues. Unmatched junction bases numbered 4, after V lost 3 bases and J lost 6 bases. The CDR3 bases are TGCGCCAGCAGCTCTAGCGGGGAATTCAATGAGCAGTTCTTC. Its translation: CASSSSGEFNEQFF.

The chain carries TRBV2 and TRBJ1-1; maybe TRBD1 (5 bases). The CDR3 sequence is 14 residues long. V shed 1 base and J shed 4 bases, with 10 bases lying between them. Germline V gene lookup returns CDR1 SNHLY and CDR2 FYNNEI. The CDR3 protein is CASSEEAGSTEAFF. The CDR3 DNA reads as TGTGCCAGCAGTGAAGAGGCAGGGTCCACTGAAGCTTTCTTT.

V gene TRBV5-6 combines with J gene TRBJ1-3; D might be TRBD1 (6 bases). Germline CDR1 and CDR2: SGHDT and YYEEEE. The CDR3 totals 16 residues. Deletions cut 4 bases from V and 0 bases from J, with 14 bases between. The chain's CDR3 is CASSPGRGTSGNTIYF. The CDR3 region has the DNA TGTGCCAGCAGCCCAGGAAGGGGGACCTCTGGAAACACCATATATTTT. The entire variable domain, with the rest obtained from reference TRBV5-6 and TRBJ1-3, is as follows: DAGVTQSPTHLIKTRGQQVTLRCSPKSGHDTVSWYQQALGQGPQFIFQYYEEEERQRGNFPDRFSGHQFPNYSSELNVNALLLGDSALYLCASSPGRGTSGNTIYFGEGSWLTVV.

The gene calls are TRBV29-1 and TRBJ1-1, with 9 bases aligning to TRBD1. CDR1 is SQVTM, CDR2 ANQGSEA, per germline. The CDR3 extends over 13 amino acids. Trimming removed 6 bases from V and 0 bases from J; junction bases left unmatched: 2. The DNA of the CDR3 is TGCAGCGTACAGGGGGCTATGAACACTGAAGCTTTCTTT. Its translation: CSVQGAMNTEAFF.

As DNA, the CDR3 is TGTGCCAGCAGCTATAATTCCTACAATGAGCAGTTCTTC. Protein: CASSYNSYNEQFF. V gene TRBV27 combines with J gene TRBJ2-1; D not certain. Trimming removed 6 bases from V and 1 base from J, with 7 bases in between. This CDR3 has 13 amino acids. Germline CDR1 MNHEY, CDR2 SMNVEV (reference sequence).

This clone was seen only once. The chain couples TRBV14 to TRBJ2-5, with 8 bases fitting TRBD2. V lost 1 base and J lost 2; bases outside the gene matches: 3. CDR3 length: 15 amino acids. Germline V gene data show CDR1 as SGHDN and CDR2 as FVKESK. CDR3 protein: CASSQGLAQQETQYF. In DNA form, the CDR3 reads TGTGCCAGCAGCCAAGGACTAGCGCAGCAAGAGACCCAGTACTTC.

The rearrangement links TRBV6-5 to TRBJ1-2, with D tentatively TRBD1 (5 bases). Trimming took off 10 bases at V and 3 bases at J, with 12 bases between the two ends. The germline V gene encodes CDR1 MNHEY and CDR2 SVGAGI. CDR3 size: 12 residues. The CDR3 DNA sequence: TGTGCCACCTCGTTAGGGGACTATGGCTACACCTTC. Its protein is CATSLGDYGYTF.

This clone was recorded once. The rearrangement links TRBV5-5 to TRBJ2-5, with 10 bases fitting TRBD1. From germline, CDR1 is SGHKS and CDR2 YYEKEE (reference sequence). Germline trimming cut 7 bases from V and 4 bases from J; bases unmatched to any gene: 4. The CDR3 is 13 residues long. The CDR3 reads CASGRQGAETQYF. Written as DNA, the CDR3 is TGTGCCAGCGGTCGACAGGGGGCAGAGACCCAGTACTTC.

The V call is TRBV30, the J call TRBJ1-1; D remains ambiguous. This CDR3 contains 13 residues. Germline loops: CDR1 GTSNPN, CDR2 SVGIG (reference sequence). V was cut by 0 bases and J by 1 base, with 6 bases left in between. CDR3 nucleotides: TGTGCCTGGAGTGTCCTCGGGAACACTGAAGCTTTCTTT. Translating gives CAWSVLGNTEAFF.

The gene calls are TRBV5-1 and TRBJ1-1; 7 bases agree with TRBD1. CDR3 size: 14 residues. CDR1 and CDR2 (germline): SGHRS, YFSETQ. Germline trimming cut 5 bases from V and 1 base from J; bases unmatched to any gene: 5. CDR3: CASSPGTANTEAFF. CDR3 DNA sequence: TGCGCCAGCAGTCCCGGGACAGCGAACACTGAAGCTTTCTTT.

About this clone itself: One end of the junction does not line up with germline, which may come from a read error. The chain employs TRBV5-1 and TRBJ2-7; 8 bases map to TRBD1. The CDR3 runs 15 residues. Germline lookup yields CDR1 SGHRS and CDR2 YFSETQ. The CDR3 DNA reads TGCGCCAGCAGCCCCCTACCGGGACAGGACCTTTCCCCCCACTTC. Translating gives CASSPLPGQDLSPHF.

The table lists this clone with a few counts. The chain recombines TRBV5-6 with TRBJ1-5; perhaps TRBD1 as D (6 bases). V was pared by 3 bases and J by 7 bases, with 8 bases between. CDR3 length equals 12 residues. The germline V gene has CDR1 SGHDT and CDR2 YYEEEE. Written as DNA, the CDR3 is TGTGCCAGCAGCTCACAGGGACAGCCCCAGCATTTT. This codes for CASSSQGQPQHF.

This clone was seen just once. The rearrangement joins TRBV2 to TRBJ1-5; D gene ambiguous. Germline CDR1 and CDR2: SNHLY and FYNNEI. CDR3 length: 17 amino acids. Trimming removed 2 bases at V and 0 bases at J, with 14 bases between. CDR3 DNA sequence: TGTGCCAGCAGTGAATCTGAGGGAAAGTATAGCAATCAGCCCCAGCATTTT. Its protein product is CASSESEGKYSNQPQHF.

CDR3 bases: TGTGCCAGCAGTGCCACTAGCGGCCAAGAGACCCAGTACTTC. Translation gives CASSATSGQETQYF. This rearrangement joins TRBV2 to TRBJ2-5; TRBD2 matches 8 bases. Germline CDR1 SNHLY, CDR2 FYNNEI. This CDR3 is 14 amino acids long. The J segment lost 1 base and the V segment lost 4 bases, leaving 2 bases of the junction unmatched. Supplemented by reference TRBV2 and TRBJ2-5, the full variable domain reads EPEVTQTPSHQVTQMGQEVILRCVPISNHLYFYWYRQILGQKVEFLVSFYNNEISEKSEIFDDQFSVERPDGSNFTLKIRSTKLEDSAMYFCASSATSGQETQYFGPGTRLLVL.

This clone occurred once. The CDR3 nucleotides are TGTGCCATAGGACAGGGGGTTAACTATGGCTACACCTTC. Translated: CAIGQGVNYGYTF. The V call is TRBV10-3, the J call TRBJ1-2; 10 nucleotides agree with TRBD1. Germline V gene lookup returns CDR1 ENHRY and CDR2 SYGVKD. This CDR3 contains 13 residues. The ends lost 9 bases at V and 1 base at J; junction bases unmatched: 2.

V usage is TRBV10-3 and J usage is TRBJ1-5; 11 nucleotides line up with TRBD1. The CDR3 loop spans 17 amino acids. The germline V gene encodes CDR1 ENHRY and CDR2 SYGVKD. Unmatched junction bases numbered 7, after V lost 4 bases and J lost 2 bases. CDR3 region: CAISAEDRGQGNQPQHF. Written as DNA, the CDR3 is TGTGCCATCAGTGCTGAGGACAGGGGGCAAGGCAATCAGCCCCAGCATTTT.

The chain employs TRBV7-6 and TRBJ1-5; 7 nucleotides match TRBD1. V was pared by 8 bases and J by 1 base, with 8 bases of the junction left unmatched. The CDR3 is made up of 15 amino acids. Germline CDR1 reads SGHVS; CDR2 reads FNYEAQ. CDR3 protein: CASGPTGDSNQPQHF. The CDR3, as DNA: TGTGCCAGCGGCCCAACAGGGGACAGCAATCAGCCCCAGCATTTT.